Shown below are 32 T cell receptor beta chains from a single sample sequenced in a study of control samples from healthy donors and cancer patients. Profiling relied on immunoSEQ multiplex PCR, and the TCRdb table lists in-frame clones only, not all of them. The sample shows about 92,000 clones, around 80% of them seen only once. The sequenced sample was blood. The source is a woman in her sixties in good health.

With regard to this clone: One junction end does not reproduce the germline sequence, and a read error may be involved. This chain uses TRBV7-7 with TRBJ2-2, with D possibly being TRBD1 (5 bases). The CDR3 runs 15 residues. CDR1 is SSHAT, CDR2 FNYEAQ, per germline (reference sequence). In nucleotides, the CDR3 is TGTGCTAGCAGCAAAGGGGCAACAACTACCAGGGAGCTGTTTTTT. Its protein product is CASSKGATTTRELFF.

V is TRBV2 and J is TRBJ2-3; 9 bases agree with TRBD1. Germline CDR1 is SNHLY and CDR2 is FYNNEI. J gave up 15 bases and V 7 bases, and 11 bases lay outside the gene matches. This CDR3 has 12 residues. The CDR3 reads CASILRDRVNYF. The CDR3 DNA sequence: TGTGCCAGCATCCTCCGGGACAGGGTAAACTATTTT. The full variable domain, in which reference TRBV2 and TRBJ2-3 provide the parts outside the CDR3, is EPEVTQTPSHQVTQMGQEVILRCVPISNHLYFYWYRQILGQKVEFLVSFYNNEISEKSEIFDDQFSVERPDGSNFTLKIRSTKLEDSAMYFCASILRDRVNYFGPGTRLTVL.

V usage is TRBV6-5 and J usage is TRBJ2-2; D is uncertain. The length of the CDR3 is 13 residues. In germline, CDR1 is MNHEY, CDR2 SVGAGI. The ends were cut back, 11 bases at V and 1 base at J, with 11 bases in the middle. The CDR3 nucleotides read TGTGCCGTGGCTTTTGAGAACACCGGGGAGCTGTTTTTT. Translating it yields CAVAFENTGELFF.

This clone showed up just a few times. J is TRBJ1-3 and V is TRBV10-2; TRBD1 agrees at 9 bases. The CDR3 has 16 residues. Trimming removed 4 bases from V and 2 bases from J; junction bases left unmatched: 6. Looked up from germline, CDR1 is WSHSY and CDR2 is SAAADI. The DNA of the CDR3 is TGCGCCAGCAGTGGCCTGACAGGGGGAACTGGAAACACCATATATTTT. Residues: CASSGLTGGTGNTIYF.

The V call is TRBV20-1, the J call TRBJ2-7; 7 nucleotides line up with TRBD1. The CDR3 is 11 amino acids. Germline CDR1 is DFQATT and CDR2 is SNEGSKA (reference sequence). The chain's CDR3 is CRTGTTYEQYF. CDR3 in DNA: TGCAGGACAGGGACAACCTACGAGCAGTACTTC.

This chain links TRBV6-5 with TRBJ1-5, with D uncertain. Between the trimmed V and J ends, which lost 2 bases and 3 bases, there was a span of 8 bases. Germline V gene data show CDR1 as MNHEY and CDR2 as SVGAGI. This CDR3 contains 14 residues. CDR3 nucleotides: TGTGCCAGCAGTTACAAGGCCTCCAATCAGCCCCAGCATTTT. Translation gives CASSYKASNQPQHF.

This clone was observed a few times. The chain has TRBV6-1 and TRBJ2-1; the D gene could be TRBD1 or TRBD2 (5 bases each). CDR1 and CDR2 from the germline V gene are MNHNS and SASEGT. The V end lost 2 bases, the J end lost 7 bases, and 12 bases lay between the germline ends. The CDR3 loop spans 14 amino acids. In nucleotides, the CDR3 is TGTGCCAGCAGTGAACGGGGACCCGCGAATGAGCAGTTCTTC. This sequence encodes CASSERGPANEQFF.

The chain employs TRBV6-6 and TRBJ2-2; 7 bases match TRBD2. The CDR3 has 15 residues. Trimming at V came to 2 bases and at J to 7 bases, leaving 7 bases not matched to a gene. Germline V gene sequence: CDR1 MNHNY, CDR2 SVGAGI (reference sequence). The CDR3 DNA follows: TGTGCCAGCAGTTACGAGGGAGGGGTCGGCGGGGAGCTGTTTTTT. Protein product: CASSYEGGVGGELFF.

The V and J genes are TRBV10-2 and TRBJ1-1; no firm D call. V shed 0 bases and J shed 1 base, with 9 bases lying between them. The CDR3 sequence is 15 residues long. The germline gives CDR1 WSHSY, CDR2 SAAADI. As DNA, the CDR3 is TGCGCCAGCAGTGAGTCCGGGCAGACGAACACTGAAGCTTTCTTT. Encoded protein: CASSESGQTNTEAFF.

The J gene is TRBJ2-3, the V gene TRBV10-3, with D perhaps TRBD2 (6 bases). Germline CDR1 ENHRY, CDR2 SYGVKD. V lost 0 bases and J lost 1, with 11 bases in between. This CDR3 is 16 amino acids long. The CDR3, as DNA: TGTGCCATCAGTGAGTCCCCCGGCGGGGGCACAGATACGCAGTATTTT. It encodes CAISESPGGGTDTQYF.

Worth noting for this clone: This CDR3 is also generated by other DNA sequences in the sample. The CDR3 DNA sequence: TGTGCCAGCAGCTTAGTAGGGGGATTGGGCACTGAAGCTTTCTTT. Translated: CASSLVGGLGTEAFF. The chain is built from TRBV7-9 and TRBJ1-1, with D perhaps matching TRBD1 (6 bases). Germline V gene lookup returns CDR1 SEHNR and CDR2 FQNEAQ (reference sequence). This CDR3 has 15 amino acids. V was trimmed by 1 base and J by 4 bases, leaving 13 bases between them.

A remark on this clone: Germline is not matched at one junction end, which may reflect a read error. This chain joins TRBV7-9 and TRBJ2-3; 13 bases are shared with TRBD2. CDR3 length equals 17 residues. CDR1 and CDR2 from the germline V gene are SEHNR and FQNEAQ (reference sequence). The DNA of the CDR3 is TGTGCCAGCAACTTACGCGGGACTAGCGGGAACACAGATACGCAGTATTTT. As protein: CASNLRGTSGNTDTQYF. Supplemented by reference TRBV7-9 and TRBJ2-3, the full variable domain reads DTGVSQNPRHKITKRGQNVTFRCDPISEHNRLYWYRQTLGQGPEFLTYFQNEAQLEKSRLLSDRFSAERPKGSFSTLEIQRTEQGDSAMYLCASNLRGTSGNTDTQYFGPGTRLTVL.

The rearrangement joins TRBV28 to TRBJ1-4; D not resolved. Germline loops: CDR1 MDHEN, CDR2 SYDVKM. The CDR3 consists of 15 residues. The germline V and J ends were trimmed by 6 bases and 3 bases, with 14 bases remaining between them. CDR3 nucleotide sequence: TGTGCCAGCAGACGAACGGACGGACCTAATGAAAAACTGTTTTTT. Translating gives CASRRTDGPNEKLFF.

This clone was observed a single time. The rearrangement links TRBV9 to TRBJ1-4, with D unresolved. This CDR3 is built from 14 residues. Germline CDR1 reads SGDLS; CDR2 reads YYNGEE. With 4 bases removed from V and 5 bases from J, the gap between germline ends came to 12 bases. CDR3 sequence reads: CASSPDGPNEKLFF. In DNA form, the CDR3 reads TGTGCCAGCAGCCCCGACGGTCCCAATGAAAAACTGTTTTTT.

The chain joins TRBV28 to TRBJ2-3, with 8 bases identical to TRBD2. V was pared by 6 bases and J by 4 bases, with 6 bases of the junction left unmatched. Looked up from germline, CDR1 is MDHEN and CDR2 is SYDVKM. The CDR3 is 14 amino acids. CDR3: CASRPGLVADTQYF. CDR3 in DNA: TGTGCCAGCAGACCGGGACTAGTAGCAGATACGCAGTATTTT.

This sequence joins TRBV10-2 and TRBJ2-3; a weak D match, TRBD1 (5 bases). Germline values: CDR1 WSHSY, CDR2 SAAADI. The CDR3 is 15 residues long. V lost 0 bases and J lost 5, with 12 bases in between. CDR3 protein: CASSESWLGVDTQYF. CDR3 DNA: TGCGCCAGCAGTGAGTCGTGGCTAGGGGTAGATACGCAGTATTTT.

This clone was recorded once. V gene TRBV28 combines with J gene TRBJ1-2, with a weak D call TRBD1 (5 bases). V lost 3 bases, J lost 8 bases, and 16 bases lay in between. The CDR3 has 14 residues. The germline CDR1 and CDR2 sequences are MDHEN and SYDVKM. CDR3 sequence: CASSFSGILRGYTF. The CDR3 DNA follows: TGTGCCAGCAGTTTTTCAGGGATCTTGAGGGGCTACACCTTC.

This clone has a handful of counts. The rearrangement joins TRBV5-6 to TRBJ1-1; TRBD1 aligns across 7 bases. In germline, CDR1 is SGHDT, CDR2 YYEEEE. J gave up 6 bases and V 1 base, and 9 bases lay outside the gene matches. The CDR3 runs 15 residues. As DNA, the CDR3 is TGTGCCAGCAGCTTGTTGGCCAGGGGGGTTCCTGAAGCTTTCTTT. It yields the protein CASSLLARGVPEAFF.

Here the CDR3 DNA reads TGTGCCAGCACCATACAAGGGGGAACGGAGCAGTTCTTC. Translated: CASTIQGGTEQFF. The gene calls are TRBV6-6 and TRBJ2-1, with D perhaps TRBD1 (6 bases). The CDR3 is 13 residues long. The V gene lost 7 bases and the J gene lost 10 bases, with 17 bases spanning the gap. CDR1 MNHNY and CDR2 SVGAGI come from the germline V gene (reference sequence).

The gene calls are TRBV20-1 and TRBJ1-1; a possible D gene is TRBD1 (6 bases). The CDR3 is 10 residues long. Deletions cut 6 bases from V and 8 bases from J, with 10 bases between. Germline-derived CDR1 and CDR2 are DFQATT and SNEGSKA (reference sequence). For the CDR3, the DNA is TGCAGTGCCTCGGACAGCGAAGCTTTCTTT. This translates into CSASDSEAFF.

The V and J genes are TRBV7-2 and TRBJ2-5; 15 nucleotides agree with TRBD2. Germline V gene lookup returns CDR1 SGHTA and CDR2 FQGNSA. The CDR3 length is 18 residues. The ends lost 0 bases at V and 5 bases at J; junction bases unmatched: 7. This CDR3 reads CASSLARTSGGEEETQYF. CDR3 nucleotide sequence: TGTGCCAGCAGCTTAGCTAGGACTAGCGGGGGGGAGGAGGAGACCCAGTACTTC.

The V gene is TRBV3-1 (or the pseudogene TRBV3-2), the J gene TRBJ1-2; D is perhaps TRBD1 (5 bases). The CDR3 runs 14 residues. Trimming left V 4 bases short and J 3 bases short, with 12 bases between. The germline CDR1 and CDR2 sequences are LGHDT and YNNKEL (reference sequence). As DNA, the CDR3 is TGTGCCAGCAGCCCCACGGGGCCTTACTATGGCTACACCTTC. This translates into CASSPTGPYYGYTF.

This chain joins TRBV28 and TRBJ2-7; D possibly matches TRBD1 or TRBD2 (5 bases each). The V end lost 2 bases, the J end lost 7 bases, and 15 bases lay between the germline ends. Germline V gene lookup returns CDR1 MDHEN and CDR2 SYDVKM. The CDR3 has 14 amino acids. The CDR3 DNA reads as TGTGCCAGCAGTTTACTGGGACGGAACCTAGAGCAGTACTTC. This encodes CASSLLGRNLEQYF.

This chain uses TRBV19 with TRBJ1-1; 7 bases are shared with TRBD1. The CDR3 sequence is 17 residues long. The ends lost 1 base at V and 3 bases at J; junction bases unmatched: 11. Germline V gene sequence: CDR1 LNHDA, CDR2 SQIVND (reference sequence). The CDR3: CASSIGFLQGRDTEAFF. The CDR3 DNA is TGTGCCAGTAGTATAGGCTTCTTACAGGGGAGGGACACTGAAGCTTTCTTT.

The chain joins TRBV11-3 to TRBJ2-5; D is perhaps TRBD2 (6 bases). Trimming removed 4 bases at V and 5 bases at J, with 17 bases between. Germline V gene data show CDR1 as SGHNT and CDR2 as YENEEA. The CDR3 sequence is 15 residues long. The CDR3 loop reads CASSSNTSPGETQYF. CDR3 DNA sequence: TGTGCCAGCAGCTCAAACACTAGCCCCGGCGAGACCCAGTACTTC.

This chain joins TRBV12-3 or TRBV12-4 and TRBJ1-1; D remains ambiguous. The CDR3 consists of 12 residues. Between the trimmed V and J ends, which lost 6 bases and 8 bases, there was a span of 13 bases. CDR3 nucleotides: TGTGCCAGCAGCCCCTCGGGGAACGAAGCTTTCTTT. Protein sequence: CASSPSGNEAFF.

This sequence joins TRBV19 and TRBJ1-6; unclear D gene. Per the germline V gene, CDR1 is LNHDA and CDR2 is SQIVND (reference sequence). The CDR3 runs to 12 residues. V was pared by 7 bases and J by 9 bases, with 10 bases between. The CDR3 DNA reads as TGTGCCAGTAACACTGGAGGTTCACCCCTCCACTTT. Translated: CASNTGGSPLHF.

In this sample, this clone turned up a few times. V gene TRBV15 combines with J gene TRBJ2-3; TRBD2 aligns across 11 bases. The CDR3 length is 15 residues. Per germline, CDR1 LNHNV and CDR2 YYDKDF (reference sequence). The trim removed 1 base at V and 5 bases at J, leaving 2 bases unmatched. This CDR3 reads CATSRVAGGRDTQYF. The CDR3 DNA sequence: TGTGCCACCAGCAGAGTAGCGGGAGGGCGAGATACGCAGTATTTT.

The DNA of the CDR3 is TGTGCCAGCTCACCCCGGTGGACAAATAATAGCACAGATACGCAGTATTTT. Protein product: CASSPRWTNNSTDTQYF. The V and J genes are TRBV18 and TRBJ2-3, with D perhaps matching TRBD1 (5 bases). Deletions cut 3 bases from V and 0 bases from J, with 16 bases between. CDR3 size: 17 residues. Germline CDR1 KGHSH, CDR2 LQKENI.

This clone was counted a few times. This rearrangement joins TRBV2 to TRBJ1-6; D is unresolved. CDR3 size: 14 residues. V dropped 1 base and J dropped 9 bases, with 10 bases sitting between them. Germline CDR1 and CDR2: SNHLY and FYNNEI. CDR3 coding DNA: TGTGCCAGCAGTGAAGAGGTTCCCGGTTCACCCCTCCACTTT. Translation: CASSEEVPGSPLHF.

The gene calls are TRBV6-5 and TRBJ1-1; D is ambiguous. The CDR3 is 12 residues long. V was cut by 7 bases and J by 0 bases, with 6 bases left in between. Germline lookup yields CDR1 MNHEY and CDR2 SVGAGI. CDR3 region: CASTLVNTEAFF. Here the CDR3 DNA reads TGTGCCAGCACCCTTGTGAACACTGAAGCTTTCTTT.

The chain couples TRBV5-4 to TRBJ2-1, with D tentatively TRBD1 or TRBD2 (5 bases each). In germline, CDR1 is SGHNT, CDR2 YYREEE (reference sequence). Trimming took 1 base from V and 4 from J, leaving 18 bases between them. The CDR3 length is 17 residues. The CDR3 region is CASSLPQTAEGYNEQFF. CDR3 nucleotides: TGTGCCAGCAGCTTGCCTCAGACAGCTGAGGGGTACAATGAGCAGTTCTTC.